This section outlines one TCR beta chain sequence together with its context. The specificity of this receptor is unknown. No quality values exist for individual bases; no much larger clone is one base distant. TCR beta CDR3 regions were sequenced from DNA using the immunoSEQ Assay. From the authors' description of their analysis: To compute T cell density, TCR beta template counts were normalized to usable DNA, which was estimated by amplifying housekeeping genes. Using the preseqR package, richness was estimated by extrapolating to 120,000 templates for tissue samples and 400,000 templates for PBMC samples. Clonality was defined by subtracting Pielou's evenness from one. Differential abundance testing on productive amino-acid clonotypes, with a minimum total count of 5 and an alpha of 0.1, was used to identify tissue-enriched TCRs. The Jaccard Index and the Morisita Overlap Index were used to measure how much the repertoires overlapped between compartments. GLIPH clustered TCR beta CDR3s with public tetramer-defined viral CDR3s; viral motifs required at least three viral sequences plus V-gene enrichment. TCRdb obtained this table from immuneACCESS and retained in-frame rearrangements with V and J assigned. These tables miss some clones; where compared with another copy, unresolved V genes account for less than half of the shortfall, and the remainder is unexplained. V and J calls and clone size are given by that table; D and trimming were obtained from the DNA. In all, the sample holds hundreds of clones, and 20% to 25% of those were seen once. The top ten constitute under 15% of the sample.

Uninvolved adjacent lung was obtained at least 2 cm from the tumor margin, and the absence of atypia was confirmed by two independent pathologists. At diagnosis, tumor, uninvolved tumor-adjacent lung and peripheral blood were collected and then preserved as a mix of FFPE and fresh-frozen material. The data originate from a study of T cells in localized non-small cell lung cancer (dated by TCRdb to 2018 to 2020). A note on the overall study: T cell repertoires of 200 to 250 early-stage NSCLC patients were analyzed, with tumors being compared against uninvolved tumor-adjacent lungs. The cohort consisted of roughly 240 treatment-naive NSCLC patients whose localized lung tumors had been resected. A mean age of around 66 years was recorded for the NSCLC patients, of whom 129 were male and some 99 were female. Overall study outcomes, separate from this receptor: Higher blood T cell density associated with longer overall survival, while higher adjacent-lung clonality associated with shorter survival. Since the design was exploratory, TCR variables were selected using unadjusted p-values with no false-discovery rate correction. Because multi-region tumor sequencing was not done, intratumor heterogeneity could not be ruled out. A median of 57 of the top 100 tumor clones turned up in the paired uninvolved adjacent lung, and some 28 of those clones also ranked among the top 100 of that same adjacent lung. The highest T cell clonality was observed in uninvolved tumor-adjacent lung, where clonality exceeded that of tumor, suggesting that antigenic responses were more focused in uninvolved tumor-adjacent lung.

Looking up the germline V gene yields CDR1 SGHNT and CDR2 YENEEA. The CDR3, from cysteine to phenylalanine, totals 16 residues. The only DNA kept is the CDR3, 48 bases in frame from the first base. Compared with germline, V lacks 6 bases and J lacks 7 bases; bases without a gene match: 16. The sequence is built from TRBV11-3 and TRBJ1-1, with 8 bases matching TRBD1. The TCR was taken from a female donor at least 60 years old with stage I lung adenocarcinoma. Here the sequenced sample was normal lung tissue next to the tumor, taken before any cancer treatment. CDR3 sequence: CASSFGGTGVSGEAFF. The DNA sequence is TGTGCCAGCAGTTTTGGGGGGACAGGCGTTTCGGGTGAAGCTTTCTTT.